This T cell receptor beta chain was identified in a study of shared clonotypes between healthy human individuals. To note about this clone: The antigen is not known.

Methods used by the authors: ImmunoSEQ supplied junction-only sequences lacking quality scores, so filtering was different. Sequencing was performed with immunoSEQ multiplex PCR; in TCRdb, only in-frame clones are kept and a portion is missing. From that table come the V and J calls and clone size; the DNA was used to work out D and trimming. The sample holds 740,000 or so clones, around four fifths seen once. Trimming left V 4 bases short and J 1 base short, with 10 bases between. The CDR3 runs to 13 residues. Looked up from germline, CDR1 is SQVTM and CDR2 is ANQGSEA. Regarding the study as a whole: A generally larger estimated richness was seen in naive subsets than in memory subsets.

This chain joins TRBV29-1 and TRBJ1-2; no firm D call. The sequencing sample was made of memory CD4+ T cells sorted from blood. Subset specified: CD45RA-negative fraction. The origin of this receptor is a woman in her thirties in good health. The CDR3: CSVGGTSNYGYTF. CDR3 coding DNA: TGCAGCGTTGGGGGAACCAGTAACTATGGCTACACCTTC.